The 23 T cell receptor beta chains below were found in one sample sequenced in a study of molecular identifiers for immune sequencing clone quantification. One entry per CDR3 protein results from TCRdb running MiXCR on the PCR reads. Of some 650,000 distinct CDR3 sequences listed, 20% were seen once; the top ten hold under 0.95%. The sequenced sample consisted of naive CD8+ T cells from blood, with Jurkat cell RNA spiked in. Subset specified: FACS-sorted CD8+CD4-CCR7+CD45RA+ naive T cells. The receptor source for this set is a human donor in good health. Some libraries in this study had Jurkat cell RNA spiked in.

Of note for this clonotype: A read error may explain this, as a much larger clone is one base away. The V gene is TRBV7-9, the J gene TRBJ2-3, with 9 bases lining up with TRBD2. J lost 4 bases, V lost 3 bases, and 14 bases had no gene match. Germline V CDR1 and CDR2: SEHNR, FQNEAQ (reference sequence). The CDR3 has 18 amino acids. The CDR3 loop is CASSFPGGGAYSADTQYF. The CDR3 DNA follows: TGTGCCAGCAGCTTCCCCGGCGGGGGGGCCTATAGCGCAGATACGCAGTATTTT.

Remarks on this clonotype: This may be a read error: a much more frequent sequence differs by one nucleotide. This chain links TRBV5-4 with TRBJ2-3, with 10 nucleotides matching TRBD2. This CDR3 contains 17 residues. The germline V gene encodes CDR1 SGHNT and CDR2 YYREEE (reference sequence). CDR3 residues: CASSGASGGHPTGTQYF. CDR3 coding DNA: TGTGCCAGCAGCGGGGCTAGCGGGGGACACCCCACAGGTACGCAGTATTTT.

This clonotype showed up many times. This chain links TRBV5-6 with TRBJ2-3; 10 nucleotides agree with TRBD2. The trim removed 3 bases at V and 2 bases at J, leaving 9 bases unmatched. The germline V gene encodes CDR1 SGHDT and CDR2 YYEEEE. The CDR3 is 17 residues long. DNA of the CDR3: TGTGCCAGCAGCTGGATGACTAGCGGGTCCTTCACAGATACGCAGTATTTT. Its translation: CASSWMTSGSFTDTQYF.

The chain carries TRBV19 and TRBJ2-7; possible D gene TRBD2, 6 bases. Germline V gene sequence: CDR1 LNHDA, CDR2 SQIVND (reference sequence). Trimming removed 3 bases from V and 3 bases from J, with 12 bases in between. The CDR3 has 14 residues. DNA for the CDR3: TGTGCCAGTAGTATGGAGGGCAGCAACTACGAGCAGTACTTC. Translated: CASSMEGSNYEQYF.

Concerning this clonotype itself: A much bigger clone sits one base away, suggesting this may be a read error. This chain links TRBV28 with TRBJ1-1, with D possibly TRBD1 on 5 matching bases. CDR3 size: 16 residues. CDR1 and CDR2 from the germline V gene are MDHEN and SYDVKM. The CDR3 here is CASSPRGGVMNTGAFF. The CDR3 DNA reads TGTGCCAGCAGTCCCCGGGGGGGGGTAATGAACACTGGAGCTTTCTTT.

In the case of this clonotype: The junction and the germline gene differ at one end; a read error may be behind it. This chain uses TRBV5-3 with TRBJ1-1; unclear D gene. TRBV5-3 is an ORF, and what it does is uncertain. The CDR3 is 14 residues long. The CDR3, as DNA: TGTGCCAGCAGCTTGGAGGGTGGCCTACCTCAAGCTTTCTTT. Encoded protein: CASSLEGGLPQAFF.

The sample holds many counts of this clonotype. This rearrangement joins TRBV12-3 or TRBV12-4 to TRBJ2-3; the D call may be TRBD1 or TRBD2 (7 bases each). The V gene lost 3 bases and the J gene lost 4 bases, with 11 bases spanning the gap. There are 14 residues in the CDR3. CDR3 in amino acids: CASSFPGGADTQYF. In DNA form, the CDR3 reads TGTGCCAGCAGTTTCCCAGGGGGGGCAGATACGCAGTATTTT.

The table lists this clonotype with many counts. The chain links TRBV4-2 to TRBJ2-3; TRBD2 matches 8 bases. The CDR3 contains 16 residues. CDR1 is LGHNA, CDR2 YNFKEQ, per germline. With 0 bases clipped from V and 3 bases from J, the junction kept 5 bases outside the gene matches. This CDR3 reads CASSQDPAGVTDTQYF. The CDR3 DNA reads as TGTGCCAGCAGCCAAGACCCAGCGGGAGTTACAGATACGCAGTATTTT.

J is TRBJ2-7 and V is TRBV10-3; tentative D call: TRBD2 (6 bases). CDR1 and CDR2 from the germline V gene are ENHRY and SYGVKD. The CDR3 totals 16 residues. Trimming took off 0 bases at V and 3 bases at J, with 15 bases between the two ends. The CDR3 DNA sequence: TGTGCCATCAGTGAGTCGACGGGACTTACTAACTACGAGCAGTACTTC. It encodes CAISESTGLTNYEQYF.

This chain joins TRBV6-5 and TRBJ1-5; no clear D gene. The J call may be incorrect, as the DNA end agrees better with TRBJ2-3. Germline V CDR1 and CDR2: MNHEY, SVGAGI. The CDR3 totals 15 residues. CDR3 in DNA: TGTGCCAGCAGTTACTCTGGATCAAGCAATCAGCCCCAGTATTTT. It codes for CASSYSGSSNQPQYF.

About this clonotype: Because it lacks the conserved phenylalanine or tryptophan at the end, this CDR3 is likely a read error. The V gene is TRBV3-1, the J gene TRBJ2-4; 10 bases map to TRBD2. The trim removed 0 bases at V and 0 bases at J, leaving 5 bases unmatched. The CDR3 contains 18 residues. Germline CDR1 LGHDT, CDR2 YNNKEL (reference sequence). The CDR3 region is CASSQDWLAGVAKNIQYL. CDR3 nucleotides: TGTGCCAGCAGCCAAGATTGGCTAGCGGGGGTAGCCAAAAACATTCAGTACCTC.

This clonotype appeared many times. The chain recombines TRBV27 with TRBJ2-7, with 8 positions matching TRBD1. The CDR3 loop spans 15 amino acids. CDR1 is MNHEY, CDR2 SMNVEV, per germline (reference sequence). J gave up 0 bases and V 2 bases, and 3 bases lay outside the gene matches. This CDR3 reads CASSLRTGSSYEQYF. CDR3 nucleotide sequence: TGTGCCAGCAGTTTACGGACAGGGAGCTCCTACGAGCAGTACTTC.

This clonotype was observed a handful of times. Here the CDR3 DNA reads TGTGCCAGCAGCGTCGCAGGGCCTTACTACGAGCAGTACTTC. This translates into CASSVAGPYYEQYF. The rearrangement uses TRBV6-2 or TRBV6-3 and TRBJ2-7; weak D call: TRBD1 (5 bases). The V gene lost 6 bases and the J gene lost 3 bases, with 15 bases spanning the gap. Germline loops: CDR1 MNHEY, CDR2 SVGEGT. The CDR3 totals 14 residues.

This clonotype came up many times. The V gene is TRBV4-1, the J gene TRBJ1-5; possible D gene TRBD1, 6 bases. The CDR3 consists of 16 residues. Germline lookup yields CDR1 MGHRA and CDR2 YSYEKL. V gave up 3 bases and J gave up 5 bases, with 17 bases separating them. CDR3 in amino acids: CASSHSDRLGDQPQHF. The CDR3 DNA reads TGCGCCAGCAGCCATAGTGACAGGTTAGGGGATCAGCCCCAGCATTTT.

The chain is built from TRBV12-2 and TRBJ2-7; TRBD2 is taken as the D call from the table, unchecked against the DNA. TRBV12-2 is tagged as a pseudogene. This CDR3 contains 15 residues. The CDR3 sequence: CASRLWTSSPYEQYF. Here the CDR3 DNA reads TGTGCAAGTCGCTTGTGGACTAGCTCCCCCTACGAGCAGTACTTC.

This clonotype was recorded many times. The rearrangement links TRBV7-9 to TRBJ2-3; 10 bases map to TRBD2. Germline trimming cut 6 bases from V and 4 bases from J; bases unmatched to any gene: 7. Germline V gene lookup returns CDR1 SEHNR and CDR2 FQNEAQ (reference sequence). This CDR3 is 15 amino acids long. The CDR3 DNA follows: TGTGCCAGCAGTAAGAGCGGGGGGGCCGCAGATACGCAGTATTTT. It specifies CASSKSGGAADTQYF.

In this sample, this clonotype turned up many times. The rearrangement links TRBV29-1 to TRBJ2-3; 7 bases fit TRBD2. Germline CDR1 and CDR2: SQVTM and ANQGSEA. The CDR3 is 15 amino acids. The trim removed 1 base at V and 5 bases at J, leaving 9 bases unmatched. CDR3: CSVEVWGRAGDTQYF. The CDR3 coding sequence is TGCAGCGTTGAAGTTTGGGGGAGGGCTGGAGATACGCAGTATTTT.

This clonotype was found many times. This chain links TRBV4-1 with TRBJ1-1, with 10 bases identical to TRBD1. The CDR3 has 17 amino acids. V gave up 0 bases and J gave up 4 bases; unmatched junction bases: 8. Germline V gene data show CDR1 as MGHRA and CDR2 as YSYEKL. Here the CDR3 DNA reads TGCGCCAGCAGCCAAGAATGGGTGAGACAGGGGGCCACTGAAGCTTTCTTT. Translating it yields CASSQEWVRQGATEAFF.

This clonotype was observed at least ten times. The V and J genes are TRBV29-1 and TRBJ2-3; TRBD2 matches 12 bases. The V gene's germline CDR1 is SQVTM and CDR2 ANQGSEA. The CDR3 covers 14 residues. V lost 2 bases, J lost 5 bases, and 2 bases stayed unmatched. The CDR3 region is CSVEPSGGGDTQYF. In DNA form, the CDR3 reads TGCAGCGTTGAACCTAGCGGGGGGGGAGATACGCAGTATTTT.

This clonotype occurred many times. This chain uses TRBV9 with TRBJ1-1; D might be TRBD1 (5 bases). CDR3 length: 16 residues. Trimming took 0 bases from V and 3 from J, leaving 15 bases between them. CDR1 and CDR2 from the germline V gene are SGDLS and YYNGEE. Here the CDR3 reads CASSVDAILGDTEAFF. CDR3 in DNA: TGTGCCAGCAGCGTAGACGCGATCTTGGGGGACACTGAAGCTTTCTTT.

The CDR3 nucleotides read TGTGCCACCAGCAGAGATTGGGACGGCAATCAGCCCCAGCATTTT. As protein: CATSRDWDGNQPQHF. This chain links TRBV15 with TRBJ1-5, with a weak D call TRBD1 (5 bases). Trimming removed 0 bases from V and 2 bases from J, with 8 bases in between. CDR3 length: 15 residues. Germline CDR1 reads LNHNV; CDR2 reads YYDKDF (reference sequence).

This clonotype occurred a few times. The chain links TRBV3-1 to TRBJ2-7; D remains ambiguous. The V end was cut by 4 bases, the J end by 5 bases, with 27 bases between. There are 18 residues in the CDR3. The germline V gene encodes CDR1 LGHDT and CDR2 YNNKEL (reference sequence). The CDR3 coding sequence is TGTGCCAGCAGCCCAAAGCGCATCCGGGCTTCAGGTCGGGACGAGCAGTACTTC. Its translation: CASSPKRIRASGRDEQYF.

The sample holds many counts of this clonotype. The rearrangement uses TRBV7-2 and TRBJ2-3; D uncertain. Germline CDR1 reads SGHTA; CDR2 reads FQGNSA. V was shortened by 2 bases and J by 6 bases, with 12 bases between the two germline ends. CDR3 size: 14 residues. The CDR3 reads CASSLLRQADTQYF. CDR3 coding DNA: TGTGCCAGCAGCTTATTGCGGCAGGCCGATACGCAGTATTTT.